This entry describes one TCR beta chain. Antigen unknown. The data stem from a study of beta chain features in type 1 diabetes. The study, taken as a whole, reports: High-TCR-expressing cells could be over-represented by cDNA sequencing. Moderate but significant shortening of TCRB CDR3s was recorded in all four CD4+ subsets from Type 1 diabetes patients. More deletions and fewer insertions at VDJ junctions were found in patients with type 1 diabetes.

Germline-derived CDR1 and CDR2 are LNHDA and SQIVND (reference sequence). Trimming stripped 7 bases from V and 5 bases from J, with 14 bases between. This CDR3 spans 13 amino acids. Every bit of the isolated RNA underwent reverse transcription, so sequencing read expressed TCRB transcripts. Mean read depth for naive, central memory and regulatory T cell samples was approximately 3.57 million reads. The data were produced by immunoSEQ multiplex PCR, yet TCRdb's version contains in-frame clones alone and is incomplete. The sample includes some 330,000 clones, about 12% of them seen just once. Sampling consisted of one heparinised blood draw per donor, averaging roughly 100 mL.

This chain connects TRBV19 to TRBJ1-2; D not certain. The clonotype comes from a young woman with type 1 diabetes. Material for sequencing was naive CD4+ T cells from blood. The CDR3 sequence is CASNPGRAYGYTF. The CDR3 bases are TGTGCCAGTAACCCCGGGAGAGCATATGGCTACACCTTC. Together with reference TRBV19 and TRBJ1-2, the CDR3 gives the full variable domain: DGGITQSPKYLFRKEGQNVTLSCEQNLNHDAMYWYRQDPGQGLRLIYYSQIVNDFQKGDIAEGYSVSREKKESFPLTVTSAQKNPTAFYLCASNPGRAYGYTFGSGTRLTVV.